What follows are 9 T cell receptor beta chains derived from one specimen sequenced in a study of OX40 agonist ivuxolimab in advanced cancers. This table comes from immunoSEQ multiplex PCR, and its TCRdb copy is limited to in-frame clones, with some not included. The sample holds about 80,000 clones; 80% to 95% are singletons and the top ten take 7% to 9.5%. Sequenced here: CD4+ or CD8+ T cells sorted from blood, sampled in a trial of the OX40 agonist ivuxolimab. The receptor source for this set is an adult with an advanced solid tumor such as melanoma, head and neck, liver or kidney cancer.

J is TRBJ2-5 and V is TRBV6-1; no firm D call. V was trimmed by 5 bases and J by 1 base, leaving 11 bases between them. The CDR3 has 14 residues. Germline CDR1 MNHNS, CDR2 SASEGT. CDR3 coding DNA: TGTGCCAGCAGTTTACTTAGGACCCAAGAGACCCAGTACTTC. This gives the protein CASSLLRTQETQYF.

This chain uses TRBV9 with TRBJ2-5; D not resolved. CDR3 size: 15 residues. V dropped 3 bases and J dropped 0 bases, with 12 bases sitting between them. Per the germline V gene, CDR1 is SGDLS and CDR2 is YYNGEE. CDR3: CASSEGSAYQETQYF. CDR3 in DNA: TGTGCCAGCAGCGAAGGCAGCGCGTACCAAGAGACCCAGTACTTC.

The chain links TRBV2 to TRBJ2-7, with D perhaps matching TRBD1 (6 bases). CDR1 SNHLY and CDR2 FYNNEI come from the germline V gene. The CDR3 has 13 residues. V lost 6 bases and J lost 0, with 9 bases in between. As DNA, the CDR3 is TGTGCCAGCAGAAACAGGGACTCCTACGAGCAGTACTTC. Translating it yields CASRNRDSYEQYF. The full variable domain, its missing parts supplied by reference TRBV2 and TRBJ2-7, is EPEVTQTPSHQVTQMGQEVILRCVPISNHLYFYWYRQILGQKVEFLVSFYNNEISEKSEIFDDQFSVERPDGSNFTLKIRSTKLEDSAMYFCASRNRDSYEQYFGPGTRLTVT.

The chain joins TRBV10-3 to TRBJ1-1; 9 bases align to TRBD1. Germline V gene data show CDR1 as ENHRY and CDR2 as SYGVKD. This CDR3 spans 12 amino acids. Trimming took 8 bases from V and 6 from J; bases not matched to a gene: 4. The CDR3 reads CAILTGGPEAFF. DNA for the CDR3: TGTGCCATCCTCACAGGGGGCCCTGAAGCTTTCTTT.

V usage is TRBV5-1 and J usage is TRBJ1-1; tentatively, D is TRBD1 (5 bases). This CDR3 contains 13 residues. CDR1 and CDR2 (germline): SGHRS, YFSETQ. V gave up 0 bases and J gave up 6 bases, with 9 bases separating them. CDR3 amino acids: CASSLGGASEAFF. CDR3 DNA: TGCGCCAGCAGCTTGGGTGGGGCGTCTGAAGCTTTCTTT.

This chain connects TRBV30 to TRBJ2-5; 7 nucleotides line up with TRBD2. The CDR3 runs 14 residues. CDR1 and CDR2 from the germline V gene are GTSNPN and SVGIG (reference sequence). The ends lost 0 bases at V and 5 bases at J; junction bases unmatched: 6. The CDR3 sequence: CAWSVRAGVETQYF. The DNA for the CDR3 is TGTGCCTGGAGTGTACGGGCGGGGGTCGAGACCCAGTACTTC.

This chain uses TRBV13 with TRBJ2-4; 7 bases match TRBD1. The CDR3 runs to 13 residues. The germline V gene has CDR1 PRHDT and CDR2 FYEKMQ (reference sequence). The ends lost 4 bases at V and 7 bases at J; junction bases unmatched: 4. The CDR3 region is CASSSDRLNIQYF. The CDR3 bases are TGTGCCAGCAGCTCGGACAGGCTCAACATTCAGTACTTC.

This clone was seen only once. The chain links TRBV6-1 to TRBJ2-1; D possibly corresponds to TRBD2 (5 bases). CDR3 length equals 14 residues. The germline V and J ends were trimmed by 3 bases and 4 bases, with 10 bases remaining between them. CDR1 and CDR2 (germline): MNHNS, SASEGT. The DNA of the CDR3 is TGTGCCAGCAGTGAGTTGGGCGGGTACAATGAGCAGTTCTTC. Amino acid sequence: CASSELGGYNEQFF.

The CDR3 DNA sequence: TGCGCCAGCAGCCAAGATGGGACGGCCTACCGGGTGTATGGCTACACCTTC. This codes for CASSQDGTAYRVYGYTF. This sequence joins TRBV4-1 and TRBJ1-2; D perhaps matches TRBD1 (5 bases). The germline gives CDR1 MGHRA, CDR2 YSYEKL. There are 17 residues in the CDR3. The V end was cut by 0 bases, the J end by 5 bases, with 19 bases between.